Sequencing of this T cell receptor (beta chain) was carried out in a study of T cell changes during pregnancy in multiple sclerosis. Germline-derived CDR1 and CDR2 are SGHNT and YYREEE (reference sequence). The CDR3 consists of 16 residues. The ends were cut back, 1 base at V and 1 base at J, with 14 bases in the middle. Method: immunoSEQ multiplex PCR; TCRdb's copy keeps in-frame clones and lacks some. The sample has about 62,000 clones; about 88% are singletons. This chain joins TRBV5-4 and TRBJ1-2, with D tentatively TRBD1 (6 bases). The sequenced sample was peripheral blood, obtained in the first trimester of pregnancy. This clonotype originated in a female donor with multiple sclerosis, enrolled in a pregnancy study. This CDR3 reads CASSLRGGADNYGYTF. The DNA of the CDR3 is TGTGCCAGCAGCTTGAGGGGGGGGGCGGATAACTATGGCTACACCTTC.